Here is one TCR beta chain with its context. No antigen is known for it. V lost 5 bases and J lost 4, with 11 bases in between. This CDR3 has 13 residues. Germline values: CDR1 SGHVS, CDR2 FNYEAQ. The PCR used 60 Vbeta and 13 Jbeta primers. This table comes from immunoSEQ multiplex PCR, and its TCRdb copy is limited to in-frame clones, with some not included. The repertoire has 250,000 to 300,000 clones, around 90% of them found once; the top ten carry roughly 1.5%. This sample stems from a study of cytomegalovirus exposure and HLA in healthy donors. General study results and limits: CMV serostatus alone was available as immune exposure information. Association of 17,000 or so TCR beta sequences with HLA alleles was found at 0.05 false discovery rate in a later analysis. A list of roughly 160 TCR beta chains associated with cytomegalovirus was given. A later analysis by the authors found several of the most significant clusters apparently linked to common viral pathogens.

The sequencing input was PBMCs. The sequence derives from a girl aged 2-15 years in good health and CMV-seronegative. The V and J genes are TRBV7-6 and TRBJ1-1, with D unresolved. In DNA, the CDR3 is TGTGCCAGCAGCGTGGGTGAGGGCACTGAAGCTTTCTTT. This translates into CASSVGEGTEAFF.